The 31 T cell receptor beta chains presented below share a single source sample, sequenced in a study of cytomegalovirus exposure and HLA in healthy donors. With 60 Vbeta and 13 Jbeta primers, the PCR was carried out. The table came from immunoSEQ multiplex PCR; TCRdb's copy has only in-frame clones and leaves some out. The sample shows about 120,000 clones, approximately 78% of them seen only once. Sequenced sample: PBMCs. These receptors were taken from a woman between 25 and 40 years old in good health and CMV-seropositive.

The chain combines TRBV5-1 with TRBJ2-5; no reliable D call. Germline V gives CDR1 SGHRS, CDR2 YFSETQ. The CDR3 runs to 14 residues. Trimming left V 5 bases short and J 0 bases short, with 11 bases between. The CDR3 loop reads CASRPHLYQETQYF. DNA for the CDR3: TGCGCCAGCAGGCCACACCTGTACCAAGAGACCCAGTACTTC.

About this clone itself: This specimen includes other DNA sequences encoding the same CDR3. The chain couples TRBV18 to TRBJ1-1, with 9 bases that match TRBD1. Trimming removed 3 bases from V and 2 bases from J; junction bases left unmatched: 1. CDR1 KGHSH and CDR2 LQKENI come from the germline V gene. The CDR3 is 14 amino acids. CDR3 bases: TGTGCCAGCTCACCGGGACAGGGTAACACTGAAGCTTTCTTT. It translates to CASSPGQGNTEAFF.

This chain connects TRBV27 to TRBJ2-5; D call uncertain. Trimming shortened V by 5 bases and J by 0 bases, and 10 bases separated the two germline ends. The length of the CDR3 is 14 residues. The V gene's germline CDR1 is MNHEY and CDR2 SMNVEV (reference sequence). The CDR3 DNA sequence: TGTGCCAGCAGTCTGACACCCTACCAAGAGACCCAGTACTTC. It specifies CASSLTPYQETQYF.

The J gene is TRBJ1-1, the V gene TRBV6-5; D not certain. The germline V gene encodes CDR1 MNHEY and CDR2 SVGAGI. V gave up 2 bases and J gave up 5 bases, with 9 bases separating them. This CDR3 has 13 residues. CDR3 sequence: CASSYPGRTEAFF. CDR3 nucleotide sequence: TGTGCCAGCAGTTACCCCGGGAGGACTGAAGCTTTCTTT.

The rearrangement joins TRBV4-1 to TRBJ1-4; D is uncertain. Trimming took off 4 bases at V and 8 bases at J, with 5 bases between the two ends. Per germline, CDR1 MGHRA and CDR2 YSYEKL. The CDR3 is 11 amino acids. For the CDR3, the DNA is TGCGCCAGCAGCCGCGGGGAAAAACTGTTTTTT. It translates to CASSRGEKLFF.

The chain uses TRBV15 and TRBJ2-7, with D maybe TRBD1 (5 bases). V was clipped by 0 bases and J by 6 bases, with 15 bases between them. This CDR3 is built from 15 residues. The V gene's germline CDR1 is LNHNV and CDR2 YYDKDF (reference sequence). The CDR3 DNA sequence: TGTGCCACCAGCAGAGACAGGAATGGGCAGGGCGAGCAGTACTTC. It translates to CATSRDRNGQGEQYF.

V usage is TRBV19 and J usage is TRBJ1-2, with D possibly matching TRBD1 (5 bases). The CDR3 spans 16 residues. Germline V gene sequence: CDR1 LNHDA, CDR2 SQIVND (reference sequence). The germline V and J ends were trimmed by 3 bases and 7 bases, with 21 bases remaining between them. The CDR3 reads CASSIYVFQGTGGYTF. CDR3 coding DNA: TGTGCCAGTAGTATTTACGTGTTTCAGGGAACTGGTGGCTACACCTTC.

The CDR3 bases are TGTGCCAGTAGTCCCCACAAGATCTATGGCTACACCTTC. It is translated as CASSPHKIYGYTF. The chain recombines TRBV19 with TRBJ1-2; D is unresolved. CDR1 LNHDA and CDR2 SQIVND come from the germline V gene (reference sequence). V was clipped by 5 bases and J by 4 bases, with 11 bases between them. This CDR3 contains 13 residues.

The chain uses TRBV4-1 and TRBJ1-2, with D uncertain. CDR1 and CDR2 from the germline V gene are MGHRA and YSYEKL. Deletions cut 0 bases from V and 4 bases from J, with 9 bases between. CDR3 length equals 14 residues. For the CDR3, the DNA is TGCGCCAGCAGCCAAGATCTACAGTTCTATGGCTACACCTTC. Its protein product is CASSQDLQFYGYTF.

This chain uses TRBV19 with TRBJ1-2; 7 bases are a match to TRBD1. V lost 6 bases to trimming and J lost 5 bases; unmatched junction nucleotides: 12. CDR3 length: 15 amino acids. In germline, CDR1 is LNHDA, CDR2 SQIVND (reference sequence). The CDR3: CASSPTTGDGYGYTF. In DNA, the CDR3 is TGTGCCAGTAGCCCTACCACAGGGGACGGGTATGGCTACACCTTC. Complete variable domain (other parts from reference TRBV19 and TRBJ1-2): DGGITQSPKYLFRKEGQNVTLSCEQNLNHDAMYWYRQDPGQGLRLIYYSQIVNDFQKGDIAEGYSVSREKKESFPLTVTSAQKNPTAFYLCASSPTTGDGYGYTFGSGTRLTVV.

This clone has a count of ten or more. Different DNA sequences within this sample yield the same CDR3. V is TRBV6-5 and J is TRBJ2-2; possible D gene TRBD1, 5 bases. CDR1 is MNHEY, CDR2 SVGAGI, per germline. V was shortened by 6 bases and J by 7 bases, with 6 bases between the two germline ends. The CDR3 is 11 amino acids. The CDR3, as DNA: TGTGCCAGCAGCCAGGGCGGGGAGCTGTTTTTT. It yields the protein CASSQGGELFF.

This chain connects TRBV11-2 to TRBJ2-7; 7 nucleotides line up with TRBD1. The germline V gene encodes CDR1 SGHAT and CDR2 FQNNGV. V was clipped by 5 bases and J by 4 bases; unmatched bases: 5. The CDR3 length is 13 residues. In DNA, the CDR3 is TGTGCCAGCAGCGGGACAGACATTTACGAGCAGTACTTC. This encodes CASSGTDIYEQYF.

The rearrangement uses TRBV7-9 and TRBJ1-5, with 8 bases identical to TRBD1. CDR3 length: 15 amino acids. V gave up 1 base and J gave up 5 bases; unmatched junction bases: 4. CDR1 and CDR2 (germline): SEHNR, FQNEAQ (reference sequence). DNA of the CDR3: TGTGCCAGCAGCTTAGGGACAGGGTTGGATCAGCCCCAGCATTTT. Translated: CASSLGTGLDQPQHF.

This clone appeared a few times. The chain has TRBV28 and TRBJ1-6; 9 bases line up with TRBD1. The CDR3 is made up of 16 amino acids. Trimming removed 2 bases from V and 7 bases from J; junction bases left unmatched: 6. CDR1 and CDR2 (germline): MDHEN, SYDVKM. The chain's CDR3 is CASSLTGGFGNSPLHF. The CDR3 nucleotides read TGTGCCAGCAGTTTAACAGGGGGCTTTGGAAATTCACCCCTCCACTTT.

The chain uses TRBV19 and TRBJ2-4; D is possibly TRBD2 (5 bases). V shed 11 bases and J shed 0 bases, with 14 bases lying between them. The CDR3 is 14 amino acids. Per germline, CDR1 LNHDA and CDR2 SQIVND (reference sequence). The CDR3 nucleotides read TGTGCCTCGACCGCCGGACTAGCCAAAAACATTCAGTACTTC. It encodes CASTAGLAKNIQYF.

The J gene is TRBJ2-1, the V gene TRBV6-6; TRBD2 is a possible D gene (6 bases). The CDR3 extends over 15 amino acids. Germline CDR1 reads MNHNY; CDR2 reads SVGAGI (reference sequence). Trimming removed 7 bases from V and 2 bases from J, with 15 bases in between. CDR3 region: CASKRDSAPYNEQFF. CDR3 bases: TGTGCCAGCAAGAGGGACTCCGCGCCCTACAATGAGCAGTTCTTC.

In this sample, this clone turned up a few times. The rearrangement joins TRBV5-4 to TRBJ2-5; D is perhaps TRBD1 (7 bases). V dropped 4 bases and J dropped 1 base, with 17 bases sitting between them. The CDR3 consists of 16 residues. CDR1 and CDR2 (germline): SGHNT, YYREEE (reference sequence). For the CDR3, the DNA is TGTGCCAGCAGCCGCCCGGCGGGACAGCCCCAAGAGACCCAGTACTTC. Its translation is CASSRPAGQPQETQYF.

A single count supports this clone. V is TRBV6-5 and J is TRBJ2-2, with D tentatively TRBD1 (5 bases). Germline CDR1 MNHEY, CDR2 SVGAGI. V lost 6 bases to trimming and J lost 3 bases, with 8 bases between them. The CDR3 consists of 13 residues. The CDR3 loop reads CASRRQYTGELFF. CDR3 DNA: TGTGCCAGCAGACGACAGTACACCGGGGAGCTGTTTTTT.

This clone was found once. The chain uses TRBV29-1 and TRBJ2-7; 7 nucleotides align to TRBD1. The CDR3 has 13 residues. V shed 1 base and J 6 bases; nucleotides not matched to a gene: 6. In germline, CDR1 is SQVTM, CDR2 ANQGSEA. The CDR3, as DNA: TGCAGCGTTGAAGGAGACAGGGCAGGCGAGCAGTACTTC. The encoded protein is CSVEGDRAGEQYF.

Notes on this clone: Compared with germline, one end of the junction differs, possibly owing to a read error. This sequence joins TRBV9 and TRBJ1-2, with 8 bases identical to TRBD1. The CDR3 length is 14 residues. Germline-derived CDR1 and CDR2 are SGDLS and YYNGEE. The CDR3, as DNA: TGTGCCAGTTCTCCGAGACAGGGGACCTCTGGTGAATCCTTC. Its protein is CASSPRQGTSGESF.

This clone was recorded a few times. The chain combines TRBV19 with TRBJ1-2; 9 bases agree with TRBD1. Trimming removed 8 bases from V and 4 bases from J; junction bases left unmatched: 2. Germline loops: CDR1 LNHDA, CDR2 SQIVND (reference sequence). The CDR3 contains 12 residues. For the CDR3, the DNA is TGTGCCAGTTCGACAGGGGGCTATGGCTACACCTTC. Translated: CASSTGGYGYTF.

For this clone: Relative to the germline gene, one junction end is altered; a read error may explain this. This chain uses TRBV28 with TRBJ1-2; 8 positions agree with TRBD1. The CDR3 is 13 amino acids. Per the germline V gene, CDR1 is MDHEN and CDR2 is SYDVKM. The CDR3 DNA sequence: TGTGCCGGCAGCTACTCGACAGGGGTTGGCTACACCTTC. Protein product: CAGSYSTGVGYTF.

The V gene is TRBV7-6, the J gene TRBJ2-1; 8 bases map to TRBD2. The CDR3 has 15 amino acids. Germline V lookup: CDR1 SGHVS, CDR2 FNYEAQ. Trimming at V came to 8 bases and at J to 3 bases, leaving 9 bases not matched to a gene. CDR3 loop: CASGTWRGDYNEQFF. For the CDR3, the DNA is TGTGCCAGCGGAACGTGGCGGGGGGACTACAATGAGCAGTTCTTC.

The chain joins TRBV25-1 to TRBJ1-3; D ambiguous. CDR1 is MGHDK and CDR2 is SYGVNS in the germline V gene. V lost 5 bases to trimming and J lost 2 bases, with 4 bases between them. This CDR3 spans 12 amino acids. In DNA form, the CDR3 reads TGTGCCAGCAGTCTTACTGGAAACACCATATATTTT. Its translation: CASSLTGNTIYF.

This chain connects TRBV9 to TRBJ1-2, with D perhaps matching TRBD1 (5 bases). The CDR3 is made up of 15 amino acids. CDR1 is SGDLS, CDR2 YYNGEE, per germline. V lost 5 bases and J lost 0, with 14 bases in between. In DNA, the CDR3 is TGTGCCAGCAGTATAGGGGTGTCCTCTAACTATGGCTACACCTTC. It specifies CASSIGVSSNYGYTF.

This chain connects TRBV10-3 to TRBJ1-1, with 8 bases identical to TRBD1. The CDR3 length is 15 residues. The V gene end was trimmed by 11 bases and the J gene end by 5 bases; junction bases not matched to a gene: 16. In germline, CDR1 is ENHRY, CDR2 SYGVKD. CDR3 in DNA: TGTGCCTCACGAGAGGGGCAGGGGGCGGATACTGAAGCTTTCTTT. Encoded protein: CASREGQGADTEAFF.

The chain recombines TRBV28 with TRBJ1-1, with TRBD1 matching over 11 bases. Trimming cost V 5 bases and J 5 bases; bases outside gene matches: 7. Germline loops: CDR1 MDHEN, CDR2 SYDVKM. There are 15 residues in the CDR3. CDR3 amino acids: CASSGVGQGETEAFF. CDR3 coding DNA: TGTGCCAGCAGTGGGGTGGGACAGGGGGAGACTGAAGCTTTCTTT.

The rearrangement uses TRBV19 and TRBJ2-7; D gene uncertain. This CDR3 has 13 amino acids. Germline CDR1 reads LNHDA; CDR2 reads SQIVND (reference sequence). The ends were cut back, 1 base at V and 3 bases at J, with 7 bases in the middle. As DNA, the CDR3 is TGTGCCAGTAGTATAGGGCCAGGCTACGAGCAGTACTTC. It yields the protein CASSIGPGYEQYF.

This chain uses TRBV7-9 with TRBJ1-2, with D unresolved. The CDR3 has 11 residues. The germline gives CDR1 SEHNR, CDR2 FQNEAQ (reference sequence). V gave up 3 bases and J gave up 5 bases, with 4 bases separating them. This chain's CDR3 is CASSFQYGYTF. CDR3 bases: TGTGCCAGCAGCTTCCAGTATGGCTACACCTTC.

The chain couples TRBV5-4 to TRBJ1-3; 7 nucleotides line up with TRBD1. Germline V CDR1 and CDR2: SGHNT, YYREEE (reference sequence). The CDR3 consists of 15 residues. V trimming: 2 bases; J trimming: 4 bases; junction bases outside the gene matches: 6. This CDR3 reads CASSLQGTGGNTIYF. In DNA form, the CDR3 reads TGTGCCAGCAGCTTACAGGGGACTGGAGGAAACACCATATATTTT.

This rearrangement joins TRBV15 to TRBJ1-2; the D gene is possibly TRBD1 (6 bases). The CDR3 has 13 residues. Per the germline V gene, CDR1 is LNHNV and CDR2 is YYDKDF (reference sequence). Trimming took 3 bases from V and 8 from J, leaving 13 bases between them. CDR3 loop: CATSSPGAGGYTF. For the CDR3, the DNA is TGTGCCACCAGCAGTCCAGGGGCTGGAGGCTACACCTTC.